The clone carrying this TCR beta chain showed up many times. Its antigen is unknown. Patients aged 18 to 65 with hyperthyroidism were newly diagnosed, with duration under 2 months. In making diagnoses, clinical symptoms, serum thyroxine and TRAb, thyroid ultrasound and orbital computed tomography were all used. The sample is drawn from a study of T cells in Graves' hyperthyroidism and ophthalmopathy. Across the whole study: Upon initial diagnosis and before any treatment, peripheral blood was collected. Study-wide results and caveats: The model forecast ophthalmopathy, anticipating it by a median around 6.4 months before onset.

What was amplified from RNA transcripts were TCR beta CDR3 regions. First-round RT-PCR targeting the TCR CDR3 was performed with the HTBI primer set. TCRdb re-derived calls from the multiplex PCR reads in MiXCR, one entry per CDR3 protein. Of approximately 370,000 distinct CDR3 sequences in the sample, under 15% are singletons; the top ten hold 32%. V was clipped by 5 bases and J by 4 bases; unmatched bases: 5. Germline V gene sequence: CDR1 MDHEN, CDR2 SYDVKM. The CDR3 loop spans 16 amino acids. The chain is built from TRBV28 and TRBJ2-5; 15 bases map to TRBD2. Sequenced sample: blood. The source is a woman in her thirties with Graves' hyperthyroidism. CDR3 coding DNA: TGTGCCAGCAGTCCACGGACTAGCGGGAGGGGAGAGACCCAGTACTTC. It yields the protein CASSPRTSGRGETQYF.